This is a list of T cell receptor beta chains from one sample in a study of neoadjuvant nivolumab and ipilimumab in lung cancer. Generated by immunoSEQ multiplex PCR, the TCRdb table keeps only in-frame clones and is missing some. Among fewer than 20,000 clones, roughly 79% were seen once, and the ten largest hold approximately 9%. The specimen comprised tumor tissue, sampled after neoadjuvant nivolumab, alone or with ipilimumab, at or shortly before surgery. The receptors come from an adult with non-small cell lung cancer. The CDR3 runs from the conserved cysteine through the conserved F or W. The order of the fields is D gene, J gene, clone size, V gene, CDR3 DNA, CDR3 protein. D genes are given only for firm matches. Where a row states a size, it is once, few, many or the class of an expanded clone; other rows omit it.

. TRBJ1-6 few TRBV30 TGTGCCTTCACACTCGACGGTCTGGGTCGGGCCCTCCACTTT CAFTLDGLGRALHF
TRBD2 TRBJ2-1 few TRBV27 TGTGCCAGCAGTTCACCGGGGACTACCTCTTGGAATGAGCAGTTCTTC CASSSPGTTSWNEQFF
. TRBJ2-7 . TRBV6-5 TGTGCCAGCGGGATATTCTACGAGCAGTACTTC CASGIFYEQYF
. TRBJ2-6 . TRBV4-2 TGTGCCAGCAGCCAGCTATCAGGGGCTGGGGCCAACGTCCTGACTTTC CASSQLSGAGANVLTF
. TRBJ2-6 . TRBV7-8 TGTGCCAGCAGCTTAGGGACTTATGTTGGGGCCAACGTCCTGACTTTC CASSLGTYVGANVLTF
. TRBJ2-2 few TRBV7-6 TGTGCCAGCAGCTCCCAAGGGGTCGGGGAGCTGTTTTTT CASSSQGVGELFF
. TRBJ1-6 . TRBV5-5 TGTGCCAGCAGCTGGAATGGTGATTCACCCCTCCACTTT CASSWNGDSPLHF
. TRBJ1-4 . TRBV7-9 TGTGCCAGCAGCACCACAGGGTCGACTGAAAAACTGTTTTTT CASSTTGSTEKLFF
. TRBJ2-7 . TRBV7-2 TGTGCCAGCAGCTTAAAGGGTAACGAGCAGTACTTC CASSLKGNEQYF
TRBD1 TRBJ2-3 . TRBV28 TGTGCCAGCAGTACCCCGGGACAGGGCTCCACAGATACGCAGTATTTT CASSTPGQGSTDTQYF
. TRBJ1-2 . TRBV6-1 TGTGCCAGCAGTGACACGAACTATGGCTACACCTTC CASSDTNYGYTF
TRBD1 TRBJ1-5 . TRBV4-2 TGTGCCAGCAGCCGAACAGGGGATAGCAATCAGCCCCAGCATTTT CASSRTGDSNQPQHF
TRBD2 TRBJ2-5 few TRBV7-6 TGTGCCAGCAGCTTACTGTCTAGCGGGGGGGCCGCGGAGACCCAGTACTTC CASSLLSSGGAAETQYF
. TRBJ2-2 . TRBV5-6 TGTGCCAGCAGCTTGGATATAAACACCGGGGAGCTGTTTTTT CASSLDINTGELFF
. TRBJ2-7 few TRBV18 TGTGCCAGCTCACATCGGACGGGCTTAGAGCAGTACTTC CASSHRTGLEQYF
. TRBJ1-5 few TRBV4-1 TGCGCCAGCAGCCAGGGTGGTGTTCAGCCCCAGCATTTT CASSQGGVQPQHF
TRBD1 TRBJ1-1 . TRBV6-5 TGTGCCAGCAGTTACTCGAACAGGGGAGGCACTGAAGCTTTCTTT CASSYSNRGGTEAFF
TRBD2 TRBJ2-7 . TRBV18 TGTGCCAGCTCACCCGGGACTAACTACGAGCAGTACTTC CASSPGTNYEQYF
TRBD1 TRBJ1-6 . TRBV5-6 TGTGCCAGCAGCCTTCTGGGACAGGGGGCTAATTCACCCCTCCACTTT CASSLLGQGANSPLHF
TRBD1 TRBJ2-5 . TRBV18 TGTGCCAGCTCCCCTACGACAGGGACCGGTGTGGAGACCCAGTACTTC CASSPTTGTGVETQYF
. TRBJ1-2 . TRBV4-2 TGTGCCAGCAGCGAGGCAGCGACAAACTCCAACTATGGCTACACCTTC CASSEAATNSNYGYTF
. TRBJ1-2 few TRBV7-2 TGTGCCAGCAGCTTCCCAGGGCTTGGCTACACCTTC CASSFPGLGYTF
. TRBJ1-2 . TRBV6-6 TGTGCCAGCACCCTCGGCTATGGCTACACCTTC CASTLGYGYTF